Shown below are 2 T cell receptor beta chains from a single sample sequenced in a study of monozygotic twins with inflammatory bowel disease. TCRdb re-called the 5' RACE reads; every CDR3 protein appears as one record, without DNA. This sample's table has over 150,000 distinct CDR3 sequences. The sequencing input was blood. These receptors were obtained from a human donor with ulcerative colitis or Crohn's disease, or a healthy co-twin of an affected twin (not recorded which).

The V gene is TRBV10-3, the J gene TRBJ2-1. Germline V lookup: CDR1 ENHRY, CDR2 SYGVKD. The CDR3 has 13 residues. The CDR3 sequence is CAISGQTSDEQFF.

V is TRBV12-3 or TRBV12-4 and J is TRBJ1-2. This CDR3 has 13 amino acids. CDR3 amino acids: CASSGVTGYGYTF.